This T cell receptor (beta chain) was profiled in a study of CD8+ T cells in alopecia areata. Study-wide context: In an open-label trial, patients got 5 to 10 mg tofacitinib twice daily.

CDR3 length: 16 amino acids. V lost 4 bases and J lost 1, with 11 bases in between. Germline loops: CDR1 SNHLY, CDR2 FYNNEI. It was cDNA, reverse transcribed from extracted RNA, that served as the sequencing template. TCRdb keeps only in-frame clones here, not all; method: immunoSEQ multiplex PCR. This table holds 130,000 to 150,000 clones, about 89% found once. This TCR derives from a human donor with alopecia areata. V is TRBV2 and J is TRBJ2-6, with D perhaps assigned TRBD1 or TRBD2 (5 bases each). Material: CD8+ T cells sorted from blood, obtained at week 0. The CDR3 coding sequence is TGTGCCAGCAGTGGCCACAGGAGGTCTGGGGCCAACGTCCTGACTTTC. Residues: CASSGHRRSGANVLTF.